This T cell receptor beta chain derives from a study of graft-versus-host responses after intestinal transplantation. Profiled with immunoSEQ multiplex PCR; TCRdb holds only in-frame clones, not every one. The sample has some 17,000 clones, 80% seen once. The authors processed graft tissue to release intraepithelial and lamina propria lymphocytes. Trimming removed 6 bases at V and 2 bases at J, with 13 bases between. The length of the CDR3 is 13 residues. Germline CDR1 and CDR2: SQVTM and ANQGSEA. The V and J genes are TRBV29-1 and TRBJ1-2; a weak D match, TRBD1 (6 bases). The source is a human patient who received an intestinal transplant, so some T cells may come from the graft donor. The sample consisted of ileum tissue, taken around 96 days after intestinal transplant. CDR3 sequence reads: CSVDRTENYGYTF. CDR3 sequence (DNA): TGCAGCGTCGACCGGACAGAGAACTATGGCTACACCTTC.